This TCR beta chain was sequenced in a study of blood T cell repertoires in COVID-19. Profiling relied on immunoSEQ multiplex PCR, and the TCRdb table lists in-frame clones only, not all of them. Found here are some 130,000 clones, roughly 84% of them singletons; the top ten hold 4.5% to 5.5%. This CDR3 is 18 amino acids long. V was cut by 1 base and J by 0 bases, with 15 bases left in between. Germline CDR1 MGHRA, CDR2 YSYEKL. The source of this sequence is a man aged 35 to 55 with acute COVID-19. The chain carries TRBV4-1 and TRBJ2-2; D perhaps matches TRBD2 (5 bases). Source material: PBMCs or T cells enriched from blood (not recorded which). The CDR3 bases are TGCGCCAGCAGCCAAGGTGGAGGACTGCGGGCGAACACCGGGGAGCTGTTTTTT. This translates into CASSQGGGLRANTGELFF.